The source of this TCR beta chain is a study of vaccination and CD4 T cells after COVID-19. About this clonotype: What it recognizes is unknown.

The treatment denotes: roughly 11-day PBMC culture with coronavirus spike peptide pools or control peptides (ViraFEST assay). CDR1 and CDR2 (germline): SGDLS, YYNGEE. Trimming took 4 bases from V and 4 from J; bases not matched to a gene: 6. CDR3 length: 15 residues. The Oncomine TCR Beta short-read assay generated sequence data from the DNA of cultured CD4+ T cells. Each CDR3 protein is one row after TCRdb ran MiXCR on the PCR reads. The data hold approximately 20,000 distinct CDR3 sequences, with around 50% observed a single time. Sequencing was performed on CD4+ T cells from blood, cultured in vitro. The receptor comes from a human donor who had recovered from COVID-19. V and J are TRBV9 and TRBJ1-1, with 11 positions matching TRBD1. The CDR3 reads CASSPDGTGGTEAFF. CDR3 coding DNA: TGTGCCAGCAGCCCAGACGGGACAGGGGGCACTGAAGCTTTCTTT.